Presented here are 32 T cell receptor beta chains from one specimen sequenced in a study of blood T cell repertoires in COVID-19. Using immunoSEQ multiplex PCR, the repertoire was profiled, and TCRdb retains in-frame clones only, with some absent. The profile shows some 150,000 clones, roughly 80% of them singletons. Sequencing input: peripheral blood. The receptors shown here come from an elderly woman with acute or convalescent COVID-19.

The CDR3 region has the DNA TGTGCCAGTAGTCTAAGCAGGGGGCGCACTGAAGCTTTCTTT. Translated, it gives CASSLSRGRTEAFF. The chain uses TRBV19 and TRBJ1-1; 8 bases agree with TRBD1. CDR1 LNHDA and CDR2 SQIVND come from the germline V gene (reference sequence). Trimming cost V 5 bases and J 4 bases; bases outside gene matches: 6. The CDR3 is made up of 14 amino acids.

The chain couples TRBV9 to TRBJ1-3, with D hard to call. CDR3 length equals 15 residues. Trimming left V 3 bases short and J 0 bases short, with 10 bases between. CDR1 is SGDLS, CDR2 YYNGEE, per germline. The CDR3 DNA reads TGTGCCAGCAGCGCGAGACATCTCTCTGGAAACACCATATATTTT. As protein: CASSARHLSGNTIYF.

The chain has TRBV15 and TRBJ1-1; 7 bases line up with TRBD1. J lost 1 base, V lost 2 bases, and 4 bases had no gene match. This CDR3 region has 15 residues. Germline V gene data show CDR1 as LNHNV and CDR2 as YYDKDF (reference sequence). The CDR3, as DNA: TGTGCCACCAGCAGACACAGGGGTTGGAACACTGAAGCTTTCTTT. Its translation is CATSRHRGWNTEAFF.

The CDR3 nucleotides read TGTGCCAGCTACAAGCCCCGGGCAGGAGGCCATGGCTACACCTTC. Encoded protein: CASYKPRAGGHGYTF. The rearrangement joins TRBV6-5 to TRBJ1-2; D unclear. Deletions cut 8 bases from V and 6 bases from J, with 22 bases between. Germline V gene lookup returns CDR1 MNHEY and CDR2 SVGAGI. This CDR3 has 15 residues.

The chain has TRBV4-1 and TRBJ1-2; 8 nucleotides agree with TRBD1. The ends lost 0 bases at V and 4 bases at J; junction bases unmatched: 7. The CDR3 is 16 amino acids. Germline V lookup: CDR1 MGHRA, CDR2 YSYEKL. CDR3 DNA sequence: TGCGCCAGCAGCCAAGATTGGGGGACAGGAGTCTATGGCTACACCTTC. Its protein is CASSQDWGTGVYGYTF.

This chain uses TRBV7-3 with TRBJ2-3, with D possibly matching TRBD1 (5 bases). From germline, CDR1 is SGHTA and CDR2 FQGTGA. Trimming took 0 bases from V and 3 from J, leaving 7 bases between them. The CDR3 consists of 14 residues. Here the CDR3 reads CASSLTRTTDTQYF. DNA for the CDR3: TGTGCCAGCAGCTTAACAAGGACAACAGATACGCAGTATTTT.

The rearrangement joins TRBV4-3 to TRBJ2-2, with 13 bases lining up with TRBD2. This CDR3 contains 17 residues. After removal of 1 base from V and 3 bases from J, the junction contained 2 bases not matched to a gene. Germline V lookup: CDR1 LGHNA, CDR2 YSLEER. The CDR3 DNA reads TGCGCCAGCAGCCAAGGGACTAGCGGGGGATACACCGGGGAGCTGTTTTTT. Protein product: CASSQGTSGGYTGELFF.

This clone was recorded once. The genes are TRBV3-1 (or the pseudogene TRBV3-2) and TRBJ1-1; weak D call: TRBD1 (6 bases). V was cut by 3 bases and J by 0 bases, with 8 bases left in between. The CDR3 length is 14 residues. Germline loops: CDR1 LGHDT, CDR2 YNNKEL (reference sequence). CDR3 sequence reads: CASSQGAMNTEAFF. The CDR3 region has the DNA TGTGCCAGCAGCCAGGGGGCAATGAACACTGAAGCTTTCTTT.

As DNA, the CDR3 is TGTGCCATCAGTGCTTCCGGGACTAGCGGGGACGACACCGGGGAGCTGTTTTTT. Protein sequence: CAISASGTSGDDTGELFF. The chain joins TRBV10-3 to TRBJ2-2; 13 bases map to TRBD2. The V gene's germline CDR1 is ENHRY and CDR2 SYGVKD. The CDR3 has 18 amino acids. Trimming took 4 bases from V and 3 from J; bases not matched to a gene: 8.

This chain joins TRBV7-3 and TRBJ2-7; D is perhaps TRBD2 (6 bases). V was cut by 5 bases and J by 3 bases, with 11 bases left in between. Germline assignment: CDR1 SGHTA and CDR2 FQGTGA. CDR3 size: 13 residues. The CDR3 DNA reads TGTGCCAGCAGCCCGTCAGCGGGCTACGAGCAGTACTTC. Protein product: CASSPSAGYEQYF.

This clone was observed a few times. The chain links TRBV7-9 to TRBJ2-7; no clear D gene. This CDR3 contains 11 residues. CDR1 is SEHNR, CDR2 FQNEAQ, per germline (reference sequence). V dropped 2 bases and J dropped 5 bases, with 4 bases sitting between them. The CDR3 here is CASSLYHEQYF. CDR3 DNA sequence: TGTGCCAGCAGCTTATATCACGAGCAGTACTTC.

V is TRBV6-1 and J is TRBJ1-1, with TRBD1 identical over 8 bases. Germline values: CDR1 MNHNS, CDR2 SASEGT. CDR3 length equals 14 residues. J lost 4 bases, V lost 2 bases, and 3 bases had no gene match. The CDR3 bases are TGTGCCAGCAGTGAATTTCAGGGGGCCACTGAAGCTTTCTTT. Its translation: CASSEFQGATEAFF.

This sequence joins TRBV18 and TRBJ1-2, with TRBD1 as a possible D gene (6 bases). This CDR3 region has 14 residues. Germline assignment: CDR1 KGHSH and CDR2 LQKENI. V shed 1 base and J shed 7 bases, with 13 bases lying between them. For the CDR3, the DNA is TGTGCCAGCTCACCACAGGACAGCTCCTTTGGCTACACCTTC. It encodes CASSPQDSSFGYTF.

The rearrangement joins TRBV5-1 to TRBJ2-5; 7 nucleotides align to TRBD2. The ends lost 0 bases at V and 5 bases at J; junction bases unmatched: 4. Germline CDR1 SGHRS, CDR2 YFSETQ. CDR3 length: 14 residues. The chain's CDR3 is CASSLGGGRETQYF. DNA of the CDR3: TGCGCCAGCAGCTTGGGCGGGGGAAGGGAGACCCAGTACTTC.

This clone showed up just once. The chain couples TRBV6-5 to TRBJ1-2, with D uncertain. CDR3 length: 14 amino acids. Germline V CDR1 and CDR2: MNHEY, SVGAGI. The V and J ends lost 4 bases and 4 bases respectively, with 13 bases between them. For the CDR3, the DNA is TGTGCCAGCAGTTTCCCGATAAACAGCTATGGCTACACCTTC. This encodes CASSFPINSYGYTF.

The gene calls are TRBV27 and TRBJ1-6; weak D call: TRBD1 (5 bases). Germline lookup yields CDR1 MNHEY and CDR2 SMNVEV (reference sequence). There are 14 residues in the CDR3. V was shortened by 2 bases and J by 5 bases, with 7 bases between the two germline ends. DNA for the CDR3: TGTGCCAGCAGTTTAAAACAGGATAATTCACCCCTCCACTTT. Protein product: CASSLKQDNSPLHF.

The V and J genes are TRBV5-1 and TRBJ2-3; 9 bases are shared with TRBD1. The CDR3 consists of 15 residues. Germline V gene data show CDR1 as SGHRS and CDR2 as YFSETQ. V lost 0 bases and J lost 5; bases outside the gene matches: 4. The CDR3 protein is CASSLDRGLLDTQYF. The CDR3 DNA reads TGCGCCAGCAGCTTGGACAGGGGGCTCCTAGATACGCAGTATTTT.

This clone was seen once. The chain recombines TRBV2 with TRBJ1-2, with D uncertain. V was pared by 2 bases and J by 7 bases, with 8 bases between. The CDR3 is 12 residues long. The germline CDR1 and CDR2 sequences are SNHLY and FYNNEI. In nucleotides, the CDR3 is TGTGCCAGCAGTGAAAGAGGGTCTGGCTACACCTTC. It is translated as CASSERGSGYTF.

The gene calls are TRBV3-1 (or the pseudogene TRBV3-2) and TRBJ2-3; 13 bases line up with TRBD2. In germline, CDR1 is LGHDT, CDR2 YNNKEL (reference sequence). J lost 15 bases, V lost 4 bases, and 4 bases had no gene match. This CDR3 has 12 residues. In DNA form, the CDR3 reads TGTGCCAGCAGCCGAGGACTAGCGGGGGTTTATTTT. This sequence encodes CASSRGLAGVYF.

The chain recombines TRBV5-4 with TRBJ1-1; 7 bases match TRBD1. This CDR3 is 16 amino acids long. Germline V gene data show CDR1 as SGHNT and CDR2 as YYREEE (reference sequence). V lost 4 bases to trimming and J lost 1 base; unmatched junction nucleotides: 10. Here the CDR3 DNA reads TGTGCCAGCAGCAGAGACAGGGCGTTACCGAACACTGAAGCTTTCTTT. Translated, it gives CASSRDRALPNTEAFF.

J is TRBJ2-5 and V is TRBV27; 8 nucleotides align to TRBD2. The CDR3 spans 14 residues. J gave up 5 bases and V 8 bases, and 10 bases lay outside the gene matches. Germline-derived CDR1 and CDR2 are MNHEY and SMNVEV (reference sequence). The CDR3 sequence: CASSPPGGVETQYF. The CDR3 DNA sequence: TGTGCCAGCTCGCCCCCCGGGGGGGTGGAGACCCAGTACTTC.

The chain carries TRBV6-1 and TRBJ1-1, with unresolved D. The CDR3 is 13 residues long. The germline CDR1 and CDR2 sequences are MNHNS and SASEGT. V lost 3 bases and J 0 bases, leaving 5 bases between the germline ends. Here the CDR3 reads CASSDGLNTEAFF. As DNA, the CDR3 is TGTGCCAGCAGTGATGGGCTGAACACTGAAGCTTTCTTT.

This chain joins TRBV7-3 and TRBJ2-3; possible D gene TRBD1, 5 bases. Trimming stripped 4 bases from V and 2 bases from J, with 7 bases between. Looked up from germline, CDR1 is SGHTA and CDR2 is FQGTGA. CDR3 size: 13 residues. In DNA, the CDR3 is TGTGCCAGCAGCTGGGGCTCCACAGATACGCAGTATTTT. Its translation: CASSWGSTDTQYF.

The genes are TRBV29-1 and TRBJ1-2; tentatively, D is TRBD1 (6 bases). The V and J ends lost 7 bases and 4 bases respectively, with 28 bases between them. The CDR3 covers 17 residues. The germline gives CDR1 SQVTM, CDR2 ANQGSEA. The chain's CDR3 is CSALYMTQGVRSYGYTF. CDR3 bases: TGCAGCGCTCTATACATGACACAGGGAGTACGGAGCTATGGCTACACCTTC. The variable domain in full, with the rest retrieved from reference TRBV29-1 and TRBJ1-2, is SAVISQKPSRDICQRGTSLTIQCQVDSQVTMMFWYRQQPGQSLTLIATANQGSEATYESGFVIDKFPISRPNLTFSTLTVSNMSPEDSSIYLCSALYMTQGVRSYGYTFGSGTRLTVV.

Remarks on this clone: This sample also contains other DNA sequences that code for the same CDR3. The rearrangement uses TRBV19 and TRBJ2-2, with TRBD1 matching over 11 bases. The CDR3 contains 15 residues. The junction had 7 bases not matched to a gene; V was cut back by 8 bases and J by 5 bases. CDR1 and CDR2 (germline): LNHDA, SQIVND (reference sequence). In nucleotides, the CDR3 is TGTGCCAGTTCAACCGGGACAGGGGGGACCGGGGAGCTGTTTTTT. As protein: CASSTGTGGTGELFF. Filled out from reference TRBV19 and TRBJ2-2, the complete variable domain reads DGGITQSPKYLFRKEGQNVTLSCEQNLNHDAMYWYRQDPGQGLRLIYYSQIVNDFQKGDIAEGYSVSREKKESFPLTVTSAQKNPTAFYLCASSTGTGGTGELFFGEGSRLTVL.

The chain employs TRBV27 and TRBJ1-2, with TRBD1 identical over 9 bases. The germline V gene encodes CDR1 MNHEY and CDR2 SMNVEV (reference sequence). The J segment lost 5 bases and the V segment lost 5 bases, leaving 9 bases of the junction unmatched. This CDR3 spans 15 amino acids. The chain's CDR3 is CASSPRQGETYGYTF. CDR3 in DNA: TGTGCCAGCAGTCCCAGACAGGGGGAAACATATGGCTACACCTTC.

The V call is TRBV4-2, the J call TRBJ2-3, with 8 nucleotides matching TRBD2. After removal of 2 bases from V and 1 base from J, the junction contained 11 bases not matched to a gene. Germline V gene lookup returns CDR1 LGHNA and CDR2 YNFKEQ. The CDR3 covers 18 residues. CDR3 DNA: TGTGCCAGCAGCCAACCTTTGATCGAGCGGGGGCGCACAGATACGCAGTATTTT. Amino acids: CASSQPLIERGRTDTQYF.

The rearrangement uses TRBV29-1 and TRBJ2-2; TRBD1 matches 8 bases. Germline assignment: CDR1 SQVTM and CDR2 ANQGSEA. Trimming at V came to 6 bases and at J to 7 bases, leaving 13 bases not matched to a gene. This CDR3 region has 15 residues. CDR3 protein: CSVTGQGAIGGELFF. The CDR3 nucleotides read TGCAGCGTCACGGGGCAGGGGGCGATCGGCGGGGAGCTGTTTTTT.

CDR3 bases: TGTGCCAGCAGCCCACAGACTAGCGGGGGGCCCACAGATACGCAGTATTTT. The encoded protein is CASSPQTSGGPTDTQYF. J is TRBJ2-3 and V is TRBV13, with 13 bases lining up with TRBD2. This CDR3 is 17 amino acids long. Per germline, CDR1 PRHDT and CDR2 FYEKMQ (reference sequence). After removal of 5 bases from V and 2 bases from J, the junction contained 7 bases not matched to a gene.

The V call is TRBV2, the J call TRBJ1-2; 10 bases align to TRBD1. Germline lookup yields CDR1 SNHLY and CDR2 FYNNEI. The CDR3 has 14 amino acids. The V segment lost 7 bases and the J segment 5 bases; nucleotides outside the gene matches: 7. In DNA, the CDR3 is TGTGCCAGCACGGGACAGGGGTTATTTTATGGCTACACCTTC. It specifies CASTGQGLFYGYTF.

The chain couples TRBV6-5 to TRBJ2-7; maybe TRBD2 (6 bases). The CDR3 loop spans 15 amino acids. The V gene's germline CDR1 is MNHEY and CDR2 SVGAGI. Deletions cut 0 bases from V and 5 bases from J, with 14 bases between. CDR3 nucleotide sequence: TGTGCCAGCAGTTACTCAGGGACTGCGTGGGACGAGCAGTACTTC. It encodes CASSYSGTAWDEQYF.

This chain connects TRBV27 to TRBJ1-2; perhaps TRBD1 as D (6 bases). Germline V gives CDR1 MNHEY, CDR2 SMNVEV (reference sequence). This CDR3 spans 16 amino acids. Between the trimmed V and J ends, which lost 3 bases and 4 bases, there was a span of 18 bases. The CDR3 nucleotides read TGTGCCAGCAGTTTTAACCATGGGGACATCGCCTATGGCTACACCTTC. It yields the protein CASSFNHGDIAYGYTF.